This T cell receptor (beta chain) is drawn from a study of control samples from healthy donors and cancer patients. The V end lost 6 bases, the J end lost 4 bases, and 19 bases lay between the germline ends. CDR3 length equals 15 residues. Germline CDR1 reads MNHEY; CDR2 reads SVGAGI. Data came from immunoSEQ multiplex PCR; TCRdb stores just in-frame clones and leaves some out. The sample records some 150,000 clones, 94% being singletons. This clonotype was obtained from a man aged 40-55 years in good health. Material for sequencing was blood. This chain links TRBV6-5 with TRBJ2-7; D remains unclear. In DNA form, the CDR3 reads TGTGCCAGCAGGGGGTCTCCATCCGGGCCTTACGAGCAGTACTTC. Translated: CASRGSPSGPYEQYF.